The sequence of this T cell receptor beta chain was determined in a study of T cell repertoires in cytomegalovirus infection. Whole-study context: HLA-C-restricted CMV epitopes, recently identified, and well-studied HLA-B-restricted ones were used by the study. Public TCR beta signature analysis indicated the presence of both CMV infection and matching HLA type. Study-level results: Cumulative frequency (of public TCR beta family members) identified carriers of CMV plus the relevant HLA. Dominating the ex vivo response were HLA-C-restricted CMV-specific TCR beta clonotypes.

TCRdb recomputed calls from the reads with MiXCR, one row per CDR3 protein. The repertoire consists of some 320,000 distinct CDR3 sequences, with about 28% occurring once and the leading ten covering 20%. This CDR3 has 14 amino acids. Germline V lookup: CDR1 DFQATT, CDR2 SNEGSKA (reference sequence). V shed 3 bases and J 7 bases; nucleotides not matched to a gene: 7. Concerning this clonotype itself: Its target is not known.

This TCR was sampled from a human donor in good health (CMV status not recorded). Some clones in this sample may be carry-over from other donors' samples. The chain combines TRBV20-1 with TRBJ2-3, with 10 bases lining up with TRBD2. Specimen: cultured PBMCs, collected from culture after CMV antigen stimulation. The CDR3, as DNA: TGCAGTGCTAGGCCCAGCGGGGGGGGCTATACGCAGTATTTT. Amino acids: CSARPSGGGYTQYF.